This T cell receptor beta chain came from a study of blood T cell repertoires in COVID-19. At the level of the study: Donors in the United States, Italy and Spain gave samples during acute or convalescent COVID-19. Nucleic acid was either cDNA or gDNA, and it came from T cells, B-cell-depleted T cells, or PBMCs.

Study processing details: Amplifying reference gene primers gave estimates of nucleated cell counts. Using immunoSEQ multiplex PCR, the repertoire was profiled, and TCRdb retains in-frame clones only, with some absent. Clone size and V and J calls were adopted from that table, with D and trimming inferred from the DNA. The sample yields about 110,000 clones, 85% to 90% seen once. Germline CDR1 is SNHLY and CDR2 is FYNNEI. CDR3 size: 13 residues. V was shortened by 2 bases and J by 9 bases, with 10 bases between the two germline ends. The sequenced material came from peripheral blood. The gene calls are TRBV2 and TRBJ2-2; weak D call: TRBD2 (5 bases). The TCR comes from a woman in her 50s with active or convalescent COVID-19. DNA of the CDR3: TGTGCCAGCAGTGAATGGGCCGGGAGGGAGCTGTTTTTT. This codes for CASSEWAGRELFF. Based on the CDR3 plus reference TRBV2 and TRBJ2-2, the full variable domain is EPEVTQTPSHQVTQMGQEVILRCVPISNHLYFYWYRQILGQKVEFLVSFYNNEISEKSEIFDDQFSVERPDGSNFTLKIRSTKLEDSAMYFCASSEWAGRELFFGEGSRLTVL.